Shown below are 3 T cell receptor beta chains from a single sample sequenced in a study of T cell responses to AZD1222 COVID-19 vaccine. Only in-frame clones appear in the TCRdb table, and some are missing; sequencing was by immunoSEQ multiplex PCR. The sample holds approximately 80,000 clones, 87% seen once. The sample consisted of peripheral blood, taken on day 0 of AZD1222 vaccination. These TCRs come from an adult in good health.

V usage is TRBV12-3 or TRBV12-4 and J usage is TRBJ1-5; D remains unclear. V lost 3 bases and J 7 bases, leaving 10 bases between the germline ends. The CDR3 totals 13 residues. The CDR3 DNA is TGTGCCAGCAGTTTGAGGTTGGGGCAGCCCCAGCATTTT. It translates to CASSLRLGQPQHF.

This clone was found a few times. The J gene is TRBJ1-4, the V gene TRBV27; 11 nucleotides align to TRBD1. From germline, CDR1 is MNHEY and CDR2 SMNVEV (reference sequence). The CDR3 runs to 15 residues. Germline trimming cut 4 bases from V and 8 bases from J; bases unmatched to any gene: 6. The CDR3 DNA reads as TGTGCCAGCAGTTCCGGGACAGGGGGAATAGAAAAACTGTTTTTT. Its translation is CASSSGTGGIEKLFF.

The sample holds a few counts of this clone. The chain couples TRBV2 to TRBJ2-1, with D perhaps TRBD2 (6 bases). This CDR3 is built from 14 residues. V was trimmed by 5 bases and J by 6 bases, leaving 14 bases between them. The germline V gene encodes CDR1 SNHLY and CDR2 FYNNEI. The DNA of the CDR3 is TGTGCCAGCAGTAGGGCGGGATCCGTCAATGAGCAGTTCTTC. Encoded protein: CASSRAGSVNEQFF.